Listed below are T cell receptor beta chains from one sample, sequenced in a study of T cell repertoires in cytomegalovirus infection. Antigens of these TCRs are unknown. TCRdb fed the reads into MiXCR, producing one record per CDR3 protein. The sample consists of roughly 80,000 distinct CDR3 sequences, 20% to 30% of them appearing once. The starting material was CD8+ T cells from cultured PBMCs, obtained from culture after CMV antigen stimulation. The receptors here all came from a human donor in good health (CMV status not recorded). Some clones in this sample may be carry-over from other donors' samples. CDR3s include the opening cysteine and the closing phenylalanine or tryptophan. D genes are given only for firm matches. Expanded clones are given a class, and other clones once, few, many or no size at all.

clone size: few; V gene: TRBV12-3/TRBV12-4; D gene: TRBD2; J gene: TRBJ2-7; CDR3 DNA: TGTGCCAGCAGTCCAGCACTAGCGGGGGGCTTCTACGAGCAGTACTTC; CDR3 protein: CASSPALAGGFYEQYF
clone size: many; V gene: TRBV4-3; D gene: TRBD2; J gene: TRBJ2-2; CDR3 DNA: TGCGCCAGCAGCCTAGGGGCGGAGCAGCGGGGGGCAAGCGGGGAGCTGTTTTTT; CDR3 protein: CASSLGAEQRGASGELFF
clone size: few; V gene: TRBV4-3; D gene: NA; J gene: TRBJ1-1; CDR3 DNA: TGCGCCAGCAGCCAAGATACAGGGATGGGCACTGAAGCTTTCTTT; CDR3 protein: CASSQDTGMGTEAFF
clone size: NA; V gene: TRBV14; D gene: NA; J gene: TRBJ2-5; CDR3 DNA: TGTGCCAGCAGCCATGGTTGGACGGTACAAGAGACCCAGTACTTC; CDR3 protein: CASSHGWTVQETQYF
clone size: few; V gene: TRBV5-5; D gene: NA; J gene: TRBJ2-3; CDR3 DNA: TGTGCCAGCAGCTATCCAGGGGATGGCACAGATACGCAGTATTTT; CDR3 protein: CASSYPGDGTDTQYF
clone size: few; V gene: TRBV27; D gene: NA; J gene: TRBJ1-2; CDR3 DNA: TGTGCCAGCAGTCCAGACTGGGTCGGGGAGGGCTACACCTTC; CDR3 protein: CASSPDWVGEGYTF
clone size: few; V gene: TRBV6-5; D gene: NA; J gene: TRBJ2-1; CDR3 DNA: TGTGCCAGCAGTTACGGTACCCCTGACCTAGGCAATGAGCAGTTCTTC; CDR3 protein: CASSYGTPDLGNEQFF
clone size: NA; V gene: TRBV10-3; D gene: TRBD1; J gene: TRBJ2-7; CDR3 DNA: TGTGCCATCAGTGGGGAGGGGACAGGGACAGACTACGAGCAGTACTTC; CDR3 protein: CAISGEGTGTDYEQYF
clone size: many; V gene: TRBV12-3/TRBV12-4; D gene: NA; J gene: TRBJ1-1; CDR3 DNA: TGTGCCAGCAAAGGGGGTGAAGCTTTCTTT; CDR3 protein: CASKGGEAFF
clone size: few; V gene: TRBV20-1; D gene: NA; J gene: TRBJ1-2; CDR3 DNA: TGCAGTGCTCCCCCCTCAGGGACCCATGGCTACACCTTC; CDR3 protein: CSAPPSGTHGYTF
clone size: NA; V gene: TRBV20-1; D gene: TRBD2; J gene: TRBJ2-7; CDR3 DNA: TGCAGTGCTAGAGATATACTTGGGGACAGCGGGGGGGACTACGAGCAGTACTTC; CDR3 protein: CSARDILGDSGGDYEQYF
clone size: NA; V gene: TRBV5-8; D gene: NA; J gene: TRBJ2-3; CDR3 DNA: TGTGCCAGCAGCTTGAGTTGGACAGATACGCAGTATTTT; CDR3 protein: CASSLSWTDTQYF
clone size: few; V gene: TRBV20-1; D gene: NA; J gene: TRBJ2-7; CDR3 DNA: TGCAGTGCTACCCCTGGGCCTGGGGGCAGAGGACTTTACGAGCAGTACTTC; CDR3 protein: CSATPGPGGRGLYEQYF
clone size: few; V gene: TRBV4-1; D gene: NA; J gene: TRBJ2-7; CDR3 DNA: TGCGCCAGCAGCCAAGAGGCCAGGGGAATGGACTACGAGCAGTACTTC; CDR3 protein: CASSQEARGMDYEQYF
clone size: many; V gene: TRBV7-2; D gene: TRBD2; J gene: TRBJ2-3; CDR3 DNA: TGTGCCAGCAGCCGGACTAGCGGGAGGGCAGATACGCAGTATTTT; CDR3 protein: CASSRTSGRADTQYF
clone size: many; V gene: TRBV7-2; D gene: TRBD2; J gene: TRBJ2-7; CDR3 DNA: TGTGCCAGCAGCTTGACTAGCGGATCCTACGAGCAGTACTTC; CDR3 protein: CASSLTSGSYEQYF
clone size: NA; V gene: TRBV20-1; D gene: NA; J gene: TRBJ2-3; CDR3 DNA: TGCAGTGCAGGTCCCCGGGACACTTCTAGCACAGATACGCAGTATTTT; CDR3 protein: CSAGPRDTSSTDTQYF
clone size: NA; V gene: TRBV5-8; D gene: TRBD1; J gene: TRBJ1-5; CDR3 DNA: TGTGCCAGCAGCTTGGGGGGACAGGGTCTCTATAGCAATCAGCCCCAGCATTTT; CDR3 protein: CASSLGGQGLYSNQPQHF
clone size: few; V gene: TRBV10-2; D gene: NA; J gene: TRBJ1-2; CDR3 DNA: TGCGCCAGCCGGTCTGGGGACTATGGCTACACCTTC; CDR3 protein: CASRSGDYGYTF
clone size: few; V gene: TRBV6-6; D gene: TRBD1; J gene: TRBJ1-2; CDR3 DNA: TGTGCCAGCGAGGGACAGGGATCTAACTATGGCTACACCTTC; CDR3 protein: CASEGQGSNYGYTF
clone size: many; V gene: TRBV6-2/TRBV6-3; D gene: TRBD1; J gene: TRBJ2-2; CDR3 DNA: TGTGCCACCAAGACAGGGGATAACACCGGGGAGCTGTTTTTT; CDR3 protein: CATKTGDNTGELFF
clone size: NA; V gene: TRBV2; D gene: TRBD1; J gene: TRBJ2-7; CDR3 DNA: TGTGCCAGCAGTGGGTGGACAGGGGACACCTACGAGCAGTACTTC; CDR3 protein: CASSGWTGDTYEQYF
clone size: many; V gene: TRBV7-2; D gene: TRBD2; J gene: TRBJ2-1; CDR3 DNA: TGTGCCAGCAGCTCCCTCCTAGGGACTACCGAGGAGCAGTTCTTC; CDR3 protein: CASSSLLGTTEEQFF
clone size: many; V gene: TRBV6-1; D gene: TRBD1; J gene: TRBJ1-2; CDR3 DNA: TGTGCCAGCAGTGAAGAGGCAGGGGGCAACTATGGCTACACCTTC; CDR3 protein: CASSEEAGGNYGYTF
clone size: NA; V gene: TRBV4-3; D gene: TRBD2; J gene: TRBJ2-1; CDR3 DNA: TGCGCCAGCAGCCAAGCGTCTTCTAGCGGGGGAGGTGAGCAGTTCTTC; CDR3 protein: CASSQASSSGGGEQFF
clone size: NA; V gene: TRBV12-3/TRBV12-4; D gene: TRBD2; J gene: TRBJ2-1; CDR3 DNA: TGTGCCAGCAGTCCTAGCGGGGCGGACAATGAGCAGTTCTTC; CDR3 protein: CASSPSGADNEQFF
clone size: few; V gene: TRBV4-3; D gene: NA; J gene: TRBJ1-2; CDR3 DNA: TGCGCCAGCAGTCCACAGGGCGGCTATGGCTACACCTTC; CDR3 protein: CASSPQGGYGYTF
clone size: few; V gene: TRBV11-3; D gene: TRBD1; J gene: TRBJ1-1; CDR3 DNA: TGTGCCAGCAGAGTCGAGGGACAGGGATCGTACACTGAAGCTTTCTTT; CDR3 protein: CASRVEGQGSYTEAFF
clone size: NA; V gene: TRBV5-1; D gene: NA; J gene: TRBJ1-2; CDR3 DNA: TGCGCCAGCAGCCCAGGGGATTCAAACTATGGCTACACCTTC; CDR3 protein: CASSPGDSNYGYTF
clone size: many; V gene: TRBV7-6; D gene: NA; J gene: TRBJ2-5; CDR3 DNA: TGTGCCAGCAGCTTCGGACTACTAGAGACCCAGTACTTC; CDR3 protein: CASSFGLLETQYF
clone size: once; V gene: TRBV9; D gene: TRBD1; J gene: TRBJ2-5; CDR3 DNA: TGTGCCAGCAGCGTAGAGACAGGGGCCGCGGAGACCCAGTACTTC; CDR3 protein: CASSVETGAAETQYF
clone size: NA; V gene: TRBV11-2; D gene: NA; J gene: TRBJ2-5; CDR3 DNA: TGTGCCAGCAGCTCCAGGGCGTACCAAGAGACCCAGTACTTC; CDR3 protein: CASSSRAYQETQYF
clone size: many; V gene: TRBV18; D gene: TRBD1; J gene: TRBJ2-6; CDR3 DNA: TGTGCCAGCTCACCACAAGGGGGCACGGGGGCCAACGTCCTGACTTTC; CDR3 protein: CASSPQGGTGANVLTF
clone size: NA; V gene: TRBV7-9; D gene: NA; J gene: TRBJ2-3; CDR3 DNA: TGTGCCAGCAGCTTAGAAAACTCAGATACGCAGTATTTT; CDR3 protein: CASSLENSDTQYF
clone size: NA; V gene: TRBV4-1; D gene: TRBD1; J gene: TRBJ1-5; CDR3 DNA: TGCGCCAGCAGCCGACGACAGGGGGTAAATCAGCCCCAGCATTTT; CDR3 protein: CASSRRQGVNQPQHF
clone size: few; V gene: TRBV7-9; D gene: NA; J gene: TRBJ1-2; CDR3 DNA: TGTGCCAGCAGCTTAGGCAGGGTTCAAGGCTACACCTTC; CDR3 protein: CASSLGRVQGYTF
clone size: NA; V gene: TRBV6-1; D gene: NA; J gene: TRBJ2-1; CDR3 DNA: TGTGCCAGCAGTTCCCCGGGACAGTTCTTC; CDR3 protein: CASSSPGQFF
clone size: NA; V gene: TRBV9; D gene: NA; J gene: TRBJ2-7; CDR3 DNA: TGTGCCAGCAGCGTAGATGGGGGAGCGGGTGAGCAGTACTTC; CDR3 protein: CASSVDGGAGEQYF
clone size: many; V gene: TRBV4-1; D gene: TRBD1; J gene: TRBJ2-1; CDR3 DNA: TGCGCCAGCAGCCACTTAGGGACAGGGAACTCCTACAATGAGCAGTTCTTC; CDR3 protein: CASSHLGTGNSYNEQFF
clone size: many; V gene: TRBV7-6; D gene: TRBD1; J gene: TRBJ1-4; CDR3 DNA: TGTGCCAGCAAACGGACAGGGTTTAATGAAAAACTGTTTTTT; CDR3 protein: CASKRTGFNEKLFF
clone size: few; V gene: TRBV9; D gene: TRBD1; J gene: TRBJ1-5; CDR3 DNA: TGTGCCAGCAGCCAGGGGGATCTTCAGCCCCAGCATTTT; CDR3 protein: CASSQGDLQPQHF
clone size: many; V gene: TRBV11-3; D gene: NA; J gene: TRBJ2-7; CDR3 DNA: TGTGCCAGCAGCCCCAGCGGAGCCGAGCAGTACTTC; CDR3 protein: CASSPSGAEQYF
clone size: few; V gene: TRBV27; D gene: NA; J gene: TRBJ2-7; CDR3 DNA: TGTGCCAGCAGTCACCTACAGGTATCTCCAGGCGAGCAGTACTTC; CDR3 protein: CASSHLQVSPGEQYF
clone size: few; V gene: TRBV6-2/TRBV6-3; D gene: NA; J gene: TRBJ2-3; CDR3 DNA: TGTGCCAGCAGTTCACGACAGCTTAGCACAGATACGCAGTATTTT; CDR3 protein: CASSSRQLSTDTQYF
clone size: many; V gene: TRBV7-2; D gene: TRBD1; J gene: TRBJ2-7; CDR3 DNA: TGTGCCAGCAGCTTAAGGGACAGGGGGACCGAGCAGTACTTC; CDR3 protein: CASSLRDRGTEQYF
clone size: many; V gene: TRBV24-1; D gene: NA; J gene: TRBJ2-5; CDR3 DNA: TGTGCCACCAGTGATTTTGGCGTTGAGACCCAGTACTTC; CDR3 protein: CATSDFGVETQYF
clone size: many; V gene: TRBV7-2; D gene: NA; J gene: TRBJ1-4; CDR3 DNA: TGTGCCAGCAGCCGCTTTAAGGGGGGGGAAAAACTGTTTTTT; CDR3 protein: CASSRFKGGEKLFF
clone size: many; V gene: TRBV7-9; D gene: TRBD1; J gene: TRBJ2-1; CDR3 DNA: TGTGCCAGCAGCCCTCCGGGACAGGGTAATAATGAGCAGTTCTTC; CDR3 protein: CASSPPGQGNNEQFF
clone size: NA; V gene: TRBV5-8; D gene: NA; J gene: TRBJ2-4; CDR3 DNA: TGTGCCAGCAGCTTGATGGGGCAGCGGGACATTCAGTACTTC; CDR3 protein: CASSLMGQRDIQYF
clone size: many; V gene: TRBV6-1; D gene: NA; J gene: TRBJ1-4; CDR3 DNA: TGTGCCAGCAGAGACCTTGCAACTAATGAAAAACTGTTTTTT; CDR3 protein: CASRDLATNEKLFF
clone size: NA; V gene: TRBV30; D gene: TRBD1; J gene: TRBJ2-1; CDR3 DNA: TGTGCCTGGAGTGGGGACAGGAGATACAATGAGCAGTTCTTC; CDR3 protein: CAWSGDRRYNEQFF
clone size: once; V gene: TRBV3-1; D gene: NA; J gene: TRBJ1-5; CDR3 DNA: TGTGCCAGCAGCCCACGTCCCCCGAGGGGCATGGAATTAAGAAATCAGCCCCAGCATTTT; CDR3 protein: CASSPRPPRGMELRNQPQHF
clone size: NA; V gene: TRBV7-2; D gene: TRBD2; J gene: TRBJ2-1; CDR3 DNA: TGTGCCAGCAGCGAAAGCGGGAAAGAGCAGTTCTTC; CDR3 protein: CASSESGKEQFF
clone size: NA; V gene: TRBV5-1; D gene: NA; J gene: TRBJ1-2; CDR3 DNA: TGCGCCAGCAGCTTGAAAGGGCCTAACTATGGCTTCACCTTC; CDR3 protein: CASSLKGPNYGFTF
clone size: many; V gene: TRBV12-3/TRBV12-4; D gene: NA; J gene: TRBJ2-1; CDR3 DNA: TGTGCCAGCAGTTCCCCGTCCGGGGGCCCGCGCGATGAGCAGTTCTTC; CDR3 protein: CASSSPSGGPRDEQFF